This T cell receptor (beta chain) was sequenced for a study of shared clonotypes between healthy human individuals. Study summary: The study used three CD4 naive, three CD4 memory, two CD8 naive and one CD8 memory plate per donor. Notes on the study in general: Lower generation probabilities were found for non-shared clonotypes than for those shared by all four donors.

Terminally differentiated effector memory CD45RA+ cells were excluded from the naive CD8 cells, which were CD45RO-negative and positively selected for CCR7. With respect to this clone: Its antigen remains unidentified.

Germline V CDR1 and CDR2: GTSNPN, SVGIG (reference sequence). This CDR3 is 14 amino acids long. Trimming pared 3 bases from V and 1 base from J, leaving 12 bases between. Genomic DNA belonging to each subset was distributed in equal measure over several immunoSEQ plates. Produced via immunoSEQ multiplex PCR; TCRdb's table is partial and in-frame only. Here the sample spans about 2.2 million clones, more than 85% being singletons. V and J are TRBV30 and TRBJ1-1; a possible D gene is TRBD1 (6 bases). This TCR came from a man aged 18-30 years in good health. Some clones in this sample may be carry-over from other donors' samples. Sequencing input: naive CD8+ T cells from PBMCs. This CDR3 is CAWRQTGRNTEAFF. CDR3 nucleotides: TGTGCCTGGAGGCAGACAGGCCGGAACACTGAAGCTTTCTTT.